This TCR beta chain is drawn from a study of cytotoxic CD8 clonotypes in ibrutinib-treated CLL. Only in-frame clones appear in the TCRdb table, and some are missing; sequencing was by immunoSEQ multiplex PCR. The sample contains about 140,000 clones, approximately 77% of which appear only once. Germline V gene data show CDR1 as SGHKS and CDR2 as YYEKEE (reference sequence). The CDR3 has 15 amino acids. V was cut by 0 bases and J by 6 bases, with 13 bases left in between. This clone was counted only a few times. Material: PBMCs, obtained after 12 months of ibrutinib treatment. The chain joins TRBV5-5 to TRBJ2-1; D is possibly TRBD1 (6 bases). The TCR was taken from a human donor with chronic lymphocytic leukemia. This CDR3 reads CASSLDRVKTNEQFF. CDR3 nucleotide sequence: TGTGCCAGCAGCTTGGACAGGGTAAAAACCAATGAGCAGTTCTTC. The variable domain in full, with the rest retrieved from reference TRBV5-5 and TRBJ2-1, is DAGVTQSPTHLIKTRGQQVTLRCSPISGHKSVSWYQQVLGQGPQFIFQYYEKEERGRGNFPDRFSARQFPNYSSELNVNALLLGDSALYLCASSLDRVKTNEQFFGPGTRLTVL.